The entry that follows covers one TCR beta chain sequence. Its antigen is currently unknown. Uncontrolled infections, other autoimmune diseases, pregnancy or lactation led to exclusion of patients. Orbital computed tomography and thyroid ultrasound, together with serum TRAb and thyroxine and clinical symptoms, were used for diagnoses. This sample was included in a study of T cells in Graves' hyperthyroidism and ophthalmopathy. Amplified TCR beta CDR3 regions came from RNA transcripts. The primer set for the first-round RT-PCR of the TCR CDR3 was HTBI. Via MiXCR, TCRdb re-called the multiplex PCR reads, giving one row per CDR3 protein. This sample has 660,000 or so distinct CDR3 sequences, with about 45% found just once. Broader study findings: Stable hyperthyroidism was separated from ophthalmopathy by a model based on 13 V-J features. Blood also held most thyroid clonotypes expanded beyond 0.001.

CDR3 size: 13 residues. V gave up 11 bases and J gave up 5 bases, with 18 bases separating them. CDR1 and CDR2 from the germline V gene are ENHRY and SYGVKD. The chain carries TRBV10-3 and TRBJ2-5, with a possible D match to TRBD2 (6 bases). Sequences were obtained from peripheral blood or thyroid tissue (not recorded which). This clonotype was sampled from an adult man with Graves' disease, either hyperthyroidism or ophthalmopathy (not recorded which). The CDR3 reads CAGGAEGSETQYF. The CDR3 DNA is TGTGCCGGCGGGGCGGAGGGTTCGGAGACCCAGTACTTC.